This TCR beta chain derives from a study of CD8 T cells in Susac syndrome. It was with random hexamers that roughly 0.5 to 1 ug RNA was reverse transcribed. The immunoSEQ assay covered 54 Vbeta and 13 Jbeta segments for CDR3. TCRdb re-called the immunoSEQ multiplex PCR reads with MiXCR, one entry per CDR3 protein. The data contain 130,000 or so distinct CDR3 sequences, roughly 76% of them singletons. As to this clonotype: A read error is possible here, since a much larger clone lies one base away.

V was cut by 6 bases and J by 10 bases, with 19 bases left in between. CDR3 length equals 13 residues. From germline, CDR1 is SEHNR and CDR2 FQNEAQ (reference sequence). The specimen was CD8+ T cells from PBMCs. This clonotype was obtained from a human donor with multiple sclerosis. The chain recombines TRBV7-9 with TRBJ2-7; no clear D. CDR3 residues: CASRKGNEEAQYF. The CDR3 DNA follows: TGTGCCAGCAGGAAGGGAAACGAAGAGGCCCAGTACTTC.